The 26 T cell receptor beta chains below come from one sample, sequenced in a study of T cell responses to AZD1222 COVID-19 vaccine (dated by TCRdb to the early 2020s). Libraries were constructed by the immunoSEQ multiplex PCR assay. Not all clones reach the TCRdb copy of this immuneACCESS table, which keeps in-frame sequences only. Checked studies attribute under half of the gap to unresolved V genes and leave the rest unexplained. This sample is represented by some 130,000 clones; about 93% of them were singletons. The biggest ten clones account for roughly 7.1% of the sample. The time point label of this sample denotes: about 28 days (+/-7) after the second vaccine dose. Sequenced here: peripheral blood, sampled 28 days after the second AZD1222 dose. Receptors were obtained from an adult who received the AZD1222 COVID-19 vaccine.

V is TRBV28 and J is TRBJ2-2; a weak D match, TRBD1 (5 bases). The CDR3 has 15 residues. V lost 6 bases to trimming and J lost 5 bases, with 16 bases between them. In germline, CDR1 is MDHEN, CDR2 SYDVKM. The CDR3 loop reads CASSWWMAGTGELFF. The CDR3, as DNA: TGTGCCAGCAGCTGGTGGATGGCAGGGACCGGGGAGCTGTTTTTT.

This clone has a single count. The V and J genes are TRBV12-3 or TRBV12-4 and TRBJ1-2; D is ambiguous. Trimming cost V 1 base and J 3 bases, with 3 bases left between them. This CDR3 is 12 amino acids long. The CDR3 sequence: CASSLEHYGYTF. In DNA form, the CDR3 reads TGTGCCAGCAGTTTAGAACACTATGGCTACACCTTC.

V gene TRBV7-2 combines with J gene TRBJ2-2, with D possibly being TRBD1 (6 bases). The CDR3 has 15 amino acids. The germline V gene has CDR1 SGHTA and CDR2 FQGNSA. V dropped 5 bases and J dropped 7 bases, with 17 bases sitting between them. The CDR3 coding sequence is TGTGCCAGCAGCGTCCGGGACACGTGGTTCGGGGAGCTGTTTTTT. It translates to CASSVRDTWFGELFF.

This chain links TRBV2 with TRBJ1-2, with D tentatively TRBD1 (5 bases). Between the trimmed V and J ends, which lost 10 bases and 2 bases, there was a span of 11 bases. The germline gives CDR1 SNHLY, CDR2 FYNNEI. The CDR3 contains 12 residues. The DNA for the CDR3 is TGTGCCACACTGGACAAGAACTATGGCTACACCTTC. This sequence encodes CATLDKNYGYTF. The whole variable domain, filled in from reference TRBV2 and TRBJ1-2, reads EPEVTQTPSHQVTQMGQEVILRCVPISNHLYFYWYRQILGQKVEFLVSFYNNEISEKSEIFDDQFSVERPDGSNFTLKIRSTKLEDSAMYFCATLDKNYGYTFGSGTRLTVV.

The V gene is TRBV6-5, the J gene TRBJ1-4, with D possibly TRBD1 on 5 matching bases. V lost 0 bases and J 2 bases, leaving 7 bases between the germline ends. Per the germline V gene, CDR1 is MNHEY and CDR2 is SVGAGI. The CDR3 is made up of 15 amino acids. Here the CDR3 reads CASSYSGGTNEKLFF. CDR3 nucleotides: TGTGCCAGCAGTTACTCTGGGGGTACTAATGAAAAACTGTTTTTT.

The chain carries TRBV28 and TRBJ1-2; the D is unclear. V lost 3 bases and J lost 7, with 3 bases in between. CDR1 is MDHEN, CDR2 SYDVKM, per germline. The CDR3 consists of 10 residues. The CDR3 region is CASSFFGYTF. In DNA, the CDR3 is TGTGCCAGCAGTTTTTTTGGCTACACCTTC.

The chain couples TRBV19 to TRBJ2-1; the D is unclear. Germline-derived CDR1 and CDR2 are LNHDA and SQIVND (reference sequence). The CDR3 spans 14 residues. Trimming pared 2 bases from V and 5 bases from J, leaving 10 bases between. This CDR3 reads CASSIWVFDNEQFF. CDR3 in DNA: TGTGCCAGTAGTATATGGGTCTTCGACAATGAGCAGTTCTTC. The full variable domain, its missing parts supplied by reference TRBV19 and TRBJ2-1, is DGGITQSPKYLFRKEGQNVTLSCEQNLNHDAMYWYRQDPGQGLRLIYYSQIVNDFQKGDIAEGYSVSREKKESFPLTVTSAQKNPTAFYLCASSIWVFDNEQFFGPGTRLTVL.

This chain links TRBV19 with TRBJ2-1, with D perhaps matching TRBD1 (6 bases). This CDR3 region has 14 residues. Germline loops: CDR1 LNHDA, CDR2 SQIVND (reference sequence). The ends were cut back, 5 bases at V and 2 bases at J, with 10 bases in the middle. CDR3 DNA sequence: TGTGCCAGTAGTGTCCAGGGGACCTACAATGAGCAGTTCTTC. Translated: CASSVQGTYNEQFF.

The chain couples TRBV29-1 to TRBJ2-7; 14 bases agree with TRBD2. The CDR3 runs to 16 residues. CDR1 is SQVTM and CDR2 is ANQGSEA in the germline V gene. Trimming took 6 bases from V and 0 from J; bases not matched to a gene: 7. The CDR3 reads CSVSGTSGGSSYEQYF. Written as DNA, the CDR3 is TGCAGCGTGTCCGGGACTAGCGGGGGAAGCTCCTACGAGCAGTACTTC.

The table lists this clone with a count of one. The gene calls are TRBV18 and TRBJ1-1; 7 bases agree with TRBD1. Trimming took 4 bases from V and 6 from J; bases not matched to a gene: 8. CDR1 and CDR2 from the germline V gene are KGHSH and LQKENI. This CDR3 comprises 14 residues. DNA for the CDR3: TGTGCCAGCTCACGTTTAACAGGGGAGGCTGAAGCTTTCTTT. It encodes CASSRLTGEAEAFF.

The chain uses TRBV12-3 or TRBV12-4 and TRBJ1-1; D is unresolved. CDR3 length equals 13 residues. Trimming took off 6 bases at V and 4 bases at J, with 12 bases between the two ends. CDR3 DNA sequence: TGTGCCAGCAGGTCGACATCTGGCACTGAAGCTTTCTTT. Translating it yields CASRSTSGTEAFF.

On this clone itself: Its ends do not fully match the called genes, so a read error is possible. The CDR3: CASSLSGTGHSF. The CDR3 DNA follows: TGTGCCAGCAGTTTAAGTGGAACGGGACACTCTTTT. The gene calls are TRBV28 and TRBJ1-3; D may be TRBD1 (6 bases). The CDR3 is 12 amino acids. CDR1 is MDHEN, CDR2 SYDVKM, per germline.

The V gene is TRBV19, the J gene TRBJ1-1; TRBD1 might be the D (5 bases). The CDR3 runs to 15 residues. V shed 10 bases and J shed 4 bases, with 22 bases lying between them. Germline CDR1 LNHDA, CDR2 SQIVND (reference sequence). CDR3 loop: CATTPAPLGGTEAFF. The CDR3 DNA reads TGTGCCACTACGCCTGCGCCACTCGGGGGCACTGAAGCTTTCTTT.

On this clone itself: An end of the junction differs from the germline gene, which may be a read error. The chain is built from TRBV5-5 and TRBJ2-7; tentatively, D is TRBD2 (6 bases). The CDR3 length is 12 residues. CDR1 is SGHKS and CDR2 is YYEKEE in the germline V gene (reference sequence). CDR3 DNA: TGTGCCAGCAGCTCTCTTATTGAGTACGGGGGATTC. This codes for CASSSLIEYGGF. Combining the CDR3 with reference TRBV5-5 and TRBJ2-7 gives the whole variable domain DAGVTQSPTHLIKTRGQQVTLRCSPISGHKSVSWYQQVLGQGPQFIFQYYEKEERGRGNFPDRFSARQFPNYSSELNVNALLLGDSALYLCASSSLIEYGGFGPGTRLTVT.

V is TRBV2 and J is TRBJ2-7; D is possibly TRBD1 (5 bases). V gave up 2 bases and J gave up 6 bases, with 8 bases separating them. The CDR3 has 12 residues. The germline gives CDR1 SNHLY, CDR2 FYNNEI. CDR3 bases: TGTGCCAGCAGTGAACAGGGTATCGAGCAGTACTTC. Encoded protein: CASSEQGIEQYF.

V and J are TRBV18 and TRBJ2-2; D remains unclear. V dropped 0 bases and J dropped 1 base, with 6 bases sitting between them. CDR1 and CDR2 from the germline V gene are KGHSH and LQKENI. The CDR3 length is 15 residues. This chain's CDR3 is CASSPPKMNTGELFF. Written as DNA, the CDR3 is TGTGCCAGCTCACCACCTAAAATGAACACCGGGGAGCTGTTTTTT.

A remark on this clone: The same CDR3 can be traced to other DNA sequences in this sample. The chain has TRBV2 and TRBJ1-1; 7 positions agree with TRBD1. J gave up 5 bases and V 4 bases, and 4 bases lay outside the gene matches. The CDR3 sequence is 13 residues long. Germline CDR1 is SNHLY and CDR2 is FYNNEI. CDR3 nucleotides: TGTGCCAGCAGTGGACAGGGAGGGACTGAAGCTTTCTTT. Residues: CASSGQGGTEAFF.

The chain employs TRBV29-1 and TRBJ2-7; D is possibly TRBD1 (7 bases). There are 12 residues in the CDR3. V was clipped by 3 bases and J by 7 bases, with 13 bases between them. Germline V gene data show CDR1 as SQVTM and CDR2 as ANQGSEA. CDR3 in amino acids: CSVDDRAGEQYF. The CDR3 coding sequence is TGCAGCGTTGATGACAGGGCGGGGGAGCAGTACTTC.

This chain joins TRBV12-3 or TRBV12-4 and TRBJ2-1; 8 bases are a match to TRBD1. The CDR3 has 12 residues. V shed 5 bases, J shed 10 bases, and the junction held 4 bases outside the gene matches. CDR3 coding DNA: TGTGCCAGCAGTCTGGACAGGGTCGAGCAGTTCTTC. This codes for CASSLDRVEQFF.

The V gene is TRBV18, the J gene TRBJ1-5; 11 bases agree with TRBD1. The CDR3 sequence is 18 residues long. J lost 6 bases, V lost 2 bases, and 12 bases had no gene match. Germline V gives CDR1 KGHSH, CDR2 LQKENI. Written as DNA, the CDR3 is TGTGCCAGCTCACCAGGACAGGGGGCCCACCCGCGCACTCAGCCCCAGCATTTT. Translation: CASSPGQGAHPRTQPQHF.

J is TRBJ1-2 and V is TRBV19; tentative D call: TRBD1 (6 bases). The CDR3 has 16 residues. Trimming left V 3 bases short and J 6 bases short, with 20 bases between. Looked up from germline, CDR1 is LNHDA and CDR2 is SQIVND (reference sequence). CDR3 region: CASSILSQGNNDGYTF. CDR3 nucleotides: TGTGCCAGTAGTATCCTCTCACAGGGAAACAATGATGGCTACACCTTC. The entire variable domain, with the rest obtained from reference TRBV19 and TRBJ1-2, is as follows: DGGITQSPKYLFRKEGQNVTLSCEQNLNHDAMYWYRQDPGQGLRLIYYSQIVNDFQKGDIAEGYSVSREKKESFPLTVTSAQKNPTAFYLCASSILSQGNNDGYTFGSGTRLTVV.

The J gene is TRBJ2-7, the V gene TRBV28; D unresolved. The CDR3 sequence is 14 residues long. CDR1 and CDR2 (germline): MDHEN, SYDVKM. Trimming removed 5 bases from V and 3 bases from J, with 14 bases in between. The CDR3 sequence: CASSILHADYEQYF. Here the CDR3 DNA reads TGTGCCAGCAGTATACTGCATGCGGACTACGAGCAGTACTTC.

The table lists this clone with a count of one. The V gene is TRBV6-2 or TRBV6-3, the J gene TRBJ1-2; D uncertain. Deletions cut 0 bases from V and 4 bases from J, with 6 bases between. The CDR3 runs 13 residues. Germline V lookup: CDR1 MNHEY, CDR2 SVGEGT. This chain's CDR3 is CASSYSWSYGYTF. The CDR3 nucleotides read TGTGCCAGCAGTTACTCTTGGAGCTATGGCTACACCTTC.

This clone has a single count. This sequence joins TRBV19 and TRBJ1-6; the match to TRBD1 covers 8 bases. V lost 5 bases and J lost 3; bases outside the gene matches: 3. The CDR3 runs 15 residues. Germline V gives CDR1 LNHDA, CDR2 SQIVND (reference sequence). CDR3 protein: CASSGDRGYNSPLHF. The CDR3 region has the DNA TGTGCCAGTAGTGGCGACAGGGGCTATAATTCACCCCTCCACTTT.

The chain is built from TRBV7-3 and TRBJ2-5; D is tentatively TRBD1 or TRBD2 (5 bases each). The V and J ends lost 5 bases and 5 bases respectively, with 15 bases between them. Germline assignment: CDR1 SGHTA and CDR2 FQGTGA. The CDR3 is 14 residues long. In DNA form, the CDR3 reads TGTGCCAGCAGCGCCGGGACCGCGTCGGAGACCCAGTACTTC. This codes for CASSAGTASETQYF. The full variable domain, with the rest looked up from reference TRBV7-3 and TRBJ2-5, is GAGVSQTPSNKVTEKGKYVELRCDPISGHTALYWYRQSLGQGPEFLIYFQGTGAADDSGLPNDRFFAVRPEGSVSTLKIQRTERGDSAVYLCASSAGTASETQYFGPGTRLLVL.

The chain carries TRBV20-1 and TRBJ2-5, with D possibly TRBD1 on 5 matching bases. V lost 6 bases and J 2 bases, leaving 13 bases between the germline ends. There are 13 residues in the CDR3. Germline CDR1 and CDR2: DFQATT and SNEGSKA (reference sequence). The CDR3 here is CSASGAEQETQYF. The CDR3 DNA sequence: TGCAGTGCCAGTGGGGCAGAGCAAGAGACCCAGTACTTC.